This is a list of T cell receptor beta chains from one sample in a study of T cell responses to AZD1222 COVID-19 vaccine. The assay was immunoSEQ multiplex PCR, and TCRdb's table has in-frame clones only and misses some. Among 90,000 to 100,000 clones listed, around 89% were seen once. The source material was peripheral blood, sampled on day 0 of AZD1222 vaccination. All receptors come from an adult in good health. Both conserved end residues are part of each CDR3. The D gene is left open where the match is weak. Only some rows state a clone size, as once, few, many or a class for expanded clones.

V gene	J gene	clone size	D gene	CDR3 protein	CDR3 DNA
TRBV27	TRBJ1-2	NA	NA	CASSPVSGNYGYTF	TGTGCCAGCAGTCCCGTGAGTGGTAACTATGGCTACACCTTC
TRBV12-3/TRBV12-4	TRBJ1-5	NA	NA	CASSNDQPQHF	TGTGCCAGCAGTAACGATCAGCCCCAGCATTTT
TRBV3-1/TRBV3-2	TRBJ2-4	NA	NA	CASSQASTVSIQYF	TGTGCCAGCAGCCAAGCTTCCACTGTCAGCATTCAGTACTTC
TRBV20-1	TRBJ2-7	NA	TRBD2	CSASSGSRYEQYF	TGCAGTGCTAGTAGCGGGAGCCGCTACGAGCAGTACTTC
TRBV6-1	TRBJ2-7	NA	NA	CASSEGGDGSYEQYF	TGTGCCAGCAGTGAAGGGGGAGACGGCTCCTACGAGCAGTACTTC
TRBV2	TRBJ2-7	NA	NA	CASSFSSYEQYF	TGTGCCAGCAGTTTTAGCTCCTACGAGCAGTACTTC
TRBV6-2/TRBV6-3	TRBJ2-3	NA	TRBD2	CASSYSPSGRYTDTQYF	TGTGCCAGCAGTTACTCACCTAGCGGGAGGTACACAGATACGCAGTATTTT
TRBV7-9	TRBJ2-2	NA	TRBD2	CASSSPGTSYAGELFF	TGTGCCAGCAGCTCGCCCGGGACTAGCTACGCCGGGGAGCTGTTTTTT
TRBV19	TRBJ1-1	NA	TRBD1	CASSIGTGGTEAFF	TGTGCCAGTAGTATCGGAACAGGGGGGACTGAAGCTTTCTTT
TRBV28	TRBJ1-6	NA	NA	CASTTSKVSPLHF	TGTGCCAGCACCACCTCCAAGGTTTCACCCCTCCACTTT
TRBV9	TRBJ2-1	once	TRBD2	CASSPRLAGVYNEQFF	TGTGCCAGCAGCCCCAGACTAGCGGGAGTTTACAATGAGCAGTTCTTC
TRBV7-8	TRBJ2-7	NA	TRBD2	CASSFSGRSYEQYF	TGTGCCAGCAGCTTTAGCGGGAGATCCTACGAGCAGTACTTC
TRBV2	TRBJ1-5	few	NA	CASSEVLQGIGNQPQHF	TGTGCCAGCAGTGAAGTCCTCCAGGGCATCGGCAATCAGCCCCAGCATTTT
TRBV7-9	TRBJ2-1	NA	TRBD1	CASSERDSYNEQFF	TGTGCCAGCAGCGAAAGGGACAGCTACAATGAGCAGTTCTTC
TRBV21-1	TRBJ1-1	NA	NA	CASSNVGGQGAADAEAFF	TGTGCCAGCAGCAATGTGGGGGGACAGGGGGCAGCCGACGCTGAAGCTTTCTTT
TRBV20-1	TRBJ2-5	NA	NA	CSASGAETQYF	TGCAGTGCTTCGGGGGCTGAGACCCAGTACTTC
TRBV7-9	TRBJ1-1	once	TRBD1	CASSKGQNVMNTEAFF	TGTGCCAGCAGCAAGGGACAGAATGTAATGAACACTGAAGCTTTCTTT
TRBV28	TRBJ1-2	NA	NA	CASRTVNYGYTF	TGTGCCAGCAGGACAGTCAACTATGGCTACACCTTC
TRBV20-1	TRBJ2-5	once	NA	CSASTQGLLLETQYF	TGCAGTGCTAGTACCCAGGGCCTACTACTGGAGACCCAGTACTTC
TRBV19	TRBJ1-1	NA	NA	CASQPKAGPDRNTEAFF	TGTGCCAGCCAGCCTAAGGCGGGGCCGGATAGGAACACTGAAGCTTTCTTT
TRBV5-5	TRBJ1-4	NA	NA	CASSFTGSNEKLFF	TGTGCCAGCAGCTTTACAGGGTCGAATGAAAAACTGTTTTTT
TRBV18	TRBJ1-3	NA	NA	CASSPPGGGASGNTIYF	TGTGCCAGCTCACCGCCCGGCGGAGGGGCGTCCGGAAACACCATATATTTT
TRBV7-9	TRBJ2-3	NA	TRBD1	CASSPPSGTDTDTQYF	TGTGCCAGCAGCCCCCCTTCCGGGACAGACACAGATACGCAGTATTTT
TRBV28	TRBJ2-1	NA	NA	CASNMLGHNEQFF	TGTGCCAGCAACATGCTAGGTCACAATGAGCAGTTCTTC
TRBV28	TRBJ1-5	NA	NA	CASSLWGAPGKRQPQHF	TGTGCCAGCAGTTTGTGGGGGGCACCTGGTAAGAGGCAGCCCCAGCATTTT
TRBV14	TRBJ1-2	once	NA	CASSQSGIGYTF	TGTGCCAGCAGCCAAAGTGGGATTGGCTACACCTTC
TRBV28	TRBJ2-1	once	TRBD2	CASSGTSASSYNEQFF	TGTGCCAGCAGTGGGACTAGCGCGAGCTCCTACAATGAGCAGTTCTTC
TRBV29-1	TRBJ2-6	NA	NA	CSVEGSGANVLTF	TGCAGCGTTGAGGGGTCCGGGGCCAACGTCCTGACTTTC
TRBV7-2	TRBJ2-7	NA	NA	CASSLEQGYEQYF	TGTGCCAGCAGCTTAGAACAGGGCTACGAGCAGTACTTC
TRBV15	TRBJ2-3	once	TRBD2	CATSTASGYTDTQYF	TGTGCCACCAGCACGGCTAGCGGGTACACAGATACGCAGTATTTT
TRBV7-8	TRBJ1-2	NA	NA	CASSLYQGGYGYTF	TGTGCCAGCAGCTTGTACCAGGGAGGCTATGGCTACACCTTC
TRBV11-2	TRBJ2-2	once	NA	CASSLDGRQGRGTGELFF	TGTGCCAGCAGCTTAGATGGGAGGCAGGGACGTGGCACCGGGGAGCTGTTTTTT
TRBV12-3/TRBV12-4	TRBJ2-7	NA	NA	CASRTAQGQQYF	TGTGCCAGCAGAACCGCGCAGGGCCAGCAGTACTTC
TRBV19	TRBJ2-2	NA	TRBD1	CASKGQGITGELFF	TGTGCCAGCAAGGGACAGGGAATCACCGGGGAGCTGTTTTTT
TRBV10-3	TRBJ1-1	NA	TRBD1	CAISPPGQLANTEAFF	TGTGCCATCAGTCCCCCGGGACAGCTCGCTAACACTGAAGCTTTCTTT
TRBV6-5	TRBJ2-5	NA	TRBD2	CASSLTSASGGTQYF	TGTGCCAGCAGCTTGACTAGCGCCTCAGGAGGGACCCAGTACTTC
TRBV2	TRBJ1-1	NA	TRBD1	CASSDPRGENTEAFF	TGTGCCAGCAGTGATCCCAGGGGGGAGAACACTGAAGCTTTCTTT
TRBV11-2	TRBJ1-6	NA	NA	CASSQNSKYNSPLHF	TGTGCCAGCAGTCAAAATTCGAAATATAATTCACCCCTCCACTTT
TRBV28	TRBJ1-1	few	NA	CASSLGGATEAFF	TGTGCCAGCAGTTTAGGAGGGGCCACTGAAGCTTTCTTT
TRBV28	TRBJ1-5	NA	NA	CASSVQVDNQPQHF	TGTGCCAGCAGCGTACAGGTCGACAATCAGCCCCAGCATTTT